This T cell receptor (beta chain) was found in a study of post-analysis software for immune sequencing data. Findings and caveats of the study: In patients, TRBV5-6, TRBV5-1 and TRBV20-1 belonged to 4 or 5 TRBV segments found more frequently than in controls.

Trimming took off 3 bases at V and 0 bases at J, with 7 bases between the two ends. This CDR3 has 13 residues. Germline V gene data show CDR1 as DFQATT and CDR2 as SNEGSKA (reference sequence). Incorporated into the TCR beta cDNA libraries were unique molecular identifiers, which served to reduce PCR and sequencing biases. TCRdb reanalysed the PCR reads using MiXCR and keeps one entry per CDR3 protein. This sample has hundreds of thousands of distinct CDR3 sequences; approximately 59% occur once, and the top ten carry around 10%. This clonotype was recorded once. Its specificity is not known. The chain is built from TRBV20-1 and TRBJ2-3; no firm D call. The sample was blood. The receptor's source is a girl aged 2 to 10 with multiple sclerosis. CDR3 amino acids: CSASLDSTDTQYF. The CDR3 nucleotides are TGCAGTGCTAGCTTAGACAGCACAGATACGCAGTATTTT.